The 5 T cell receptor beta chains presented below share a single source sample, sequenced in a study of regulatory T cells in long-lasting Graves disease. iRepertoire HTBI primers and Arm-PCR of CDR3 regions built TCR beta libraries. TCRdb fed the multiplex PCR reads into MiXCR, producing one record per CDR3 protein. The table records more than 650,000 distinct CDR3 sequences, about 30% of them present only once. The sample's time point: persistent/refractory GD, antithyroid drugs over 5 years with positive TRAb. RNA extracted from PBMCs served as the sequencing template. The sequencing used peripheral blood mononuclear cells (PBMCs), collected when the disease was refractory, from a patient treated with antithyroid drugs. The receptor source for this set is a female donor with Graves disease.

The chain joins TRBV5-1 to TRBJ1-4; possible D gene TRBD1, 6 bases. CDR3 size: 14 residues. Trimming pared 4 bases from V and 8 bases from J, leaving 15 bases between. Germline V gives CDR1 SGHRS, CDR2 YFSETQ. CDR3 bases: TGCGCCAGCAGCATATCAACAGGGACCGAAAAACTGTTTTTT. Its translation: CASSISTGTEKLFF. The full variable domain, its missing parts supplied by reference TRBV5-1 and TRBJ1-4, is KAGVTQTPRYLIKTRGQQVTLSCSPISGHRSVSWYQQTPGQGLQFLFEYFSETQRNKGNFPGRFSGRQFSNSRSEMNVSTLELGDSALYLCASSISTGTEKLFFGSGTQLSVL.

This clonotype was counted a single time. The J gene is TRBJ2-2, the V gene TRBV18; no clear D. There are 14 residues in the CDR3. Deletions cut 0 bases from V and 2 bases from J, with 4 bases between. Germline V lookup: CDR1 KGHSH, CDR2 LQKENI. The CDR3 here is CASSPPKNTGELFF. The CDR3 DNA reads TGTGCCAGCTCACCACCGAAAAACACCGGGGAGCTGTTTTTT.

The rearrangement joins TRBV2 to TRBJ1-5; 7 bases are a match to TRBD1. J lost 4 bases, V lost 1 base, and 4 bases had no gene match. The CDR3 spans 15 residues. The germline V gene has CDR1 SNHLY and CDR2 FYNNEI. For the CDR3, the DNA is TGTGCCAGCAGTGAAGGAGGGGGCTTGAATCAGCCCCAGCATTTT. Its translation: CASSEGGGLNQPQHF. Supplemented by reference TRBV2 and TRBJ1-5, the full variable domain reads EPEVTQTPSHQVTQMGQEVILRCVPISNHLYFYWYRQILGQKVEFLVSFYNNEISEKSEIFDDQFSVERPDGSNFTLKIRSTKLEDSAMYFCASSEGGGLNQPQHFGDGTRLSIL.

The chain recombines TRBV7-2 with TRBJ2-4; the D is unclear. The V gene's germline CDR1 is SGHTA and CDR2 FQGNSA. The V end was cut by 5 bases, the J end by 7 bases, with 12 bases between. The CDR3 covers 13 residues. CDR3 protein: CASSHGAENIQYF. CDR3 in DNA: TGTGCCAGCAGCCACGGAGCAGAGAACATTCAGTACTTC.

This clonotype was detected a few times. The chain has TRBV4-1 and TRBJ2-7, with D possibly TRBD2 on 6 matching bases. CDR1 is MGHRA, CDR2 YSYEKL, per germline. The CDR3 consists of 17 residues. V was clipped by 0 bases and J by 3 bases, with 18 bases between them. Here the CDR3 reads CASSQEGGVATFYEQYF. The CDR3 DNA follows: TGCGCCAGCAGCCAAGAAGGCGGGGTAGCCACATTCTACGAGCAGTACTTC.